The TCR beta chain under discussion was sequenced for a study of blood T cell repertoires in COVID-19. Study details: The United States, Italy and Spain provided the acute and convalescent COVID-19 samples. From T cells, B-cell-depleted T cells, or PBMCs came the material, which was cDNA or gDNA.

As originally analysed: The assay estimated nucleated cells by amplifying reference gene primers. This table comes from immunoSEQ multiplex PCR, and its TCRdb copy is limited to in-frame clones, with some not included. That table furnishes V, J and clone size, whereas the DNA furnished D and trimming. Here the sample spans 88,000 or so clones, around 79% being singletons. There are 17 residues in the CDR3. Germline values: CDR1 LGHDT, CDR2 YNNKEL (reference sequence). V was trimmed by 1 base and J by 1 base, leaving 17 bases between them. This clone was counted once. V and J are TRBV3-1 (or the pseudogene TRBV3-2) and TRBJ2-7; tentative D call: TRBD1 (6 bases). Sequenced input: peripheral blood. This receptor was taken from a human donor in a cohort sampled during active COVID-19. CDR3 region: CASSQVPPWDTSYEQYF. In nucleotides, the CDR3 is TGTGCCAGCAGCCAAGTACCTCCATGGGACACTTCCTACGAGCAGTACTTC.